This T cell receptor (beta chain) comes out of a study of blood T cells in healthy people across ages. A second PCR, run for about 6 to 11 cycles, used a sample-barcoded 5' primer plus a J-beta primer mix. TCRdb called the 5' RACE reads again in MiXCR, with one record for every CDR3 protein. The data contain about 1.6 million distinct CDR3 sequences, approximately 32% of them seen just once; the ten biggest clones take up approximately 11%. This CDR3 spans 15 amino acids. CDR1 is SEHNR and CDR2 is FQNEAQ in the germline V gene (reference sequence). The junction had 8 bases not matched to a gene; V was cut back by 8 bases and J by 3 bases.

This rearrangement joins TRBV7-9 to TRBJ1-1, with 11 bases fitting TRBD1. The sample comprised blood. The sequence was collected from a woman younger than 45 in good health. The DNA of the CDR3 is TGTGCCAGCGTACCGGACAGGGGGCGCGACACTGAAGCTTTCTTT. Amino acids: CASVPDRGRDTEAFF.